This is a list of T cell receptor beta chains from one sample in a study of Ad26.COV2.S vaccination and SARS-CoV-2 variants. Sequencing was performed with immunoSEQ multiplex PCR; in TCRdb, only in-frame clones are kept and a portion is missing. The data hold hundreds of thousands of clones, with under 95% observed a single time. The sequencing here drew on peripheral blood, taken after recovery from COVID-19. These TCRs come from a human donor who had recovered from COVID-19. Each CDR3 is given with its conserved first and last residue. Fields, in order: clone size, D gene, V gene, J gene, CDR3 protein, CDR3 DNA. The D gene is left open where the match is weak. Where a row states a size, it is once, few, many or the class of an expanded clone; other rows omit it.

NA	TRBD1	TRBV27	TRBJ2-7	CASSSTGQGFYEQYF	TGTGCCAGCAGTTCTACGGGACAGGGTTTTTACGAGCAGTACTTC
NA	TRBD1	TRBV19	TRBJ2-1	CASSRDRGHNEQFF	TGTGCCAGTAGCCGGGACAGGGGTCACAATGAGCAGTTCTTC
NA	NA	TRBV9	TRBJ1-2	CASSVAGHGDYGYTF	TGTGCCAGCAGCGTAGCAGGTCATGGGGACTATGGCTACACCTTC
NA	NA	TRBV29-1	TRBJ1-2	CSAPDGSTSGGYTF	TGCAGCGCCCCCGATGGGTCTACCTCGGGAGGCTACACCTTC
NA	TRBD1	TRBV5-6	TRBJ1-2	CASSRLGTGWSGYTF	TGTGCCAGCAGCCGGCTGGGGACAGGATGGAGTGGCTACACCTTC
NA	TRBD1	TRBV7-7	TRBJ2-7	CASSLSVGTADEQYF	TGTGCCAGCAGCTTAAGTGTAGGGACAGCTGACGAGCAGTACTTC
NA	NA	TRBV25-1	TRBJ2-3	CASLPPPGSDTQYF	TGTGCCAGCCTACCCCCCCCGGGTTCGGATACGCAGTATTTT
NA	TRBD1	TRBV7-9	TRBJ2-7	CASSSGQSYEQYF	TGTGCCAGCAGCTCGGGACAGTCCTACGAGCAGTACTTC
NA	NA	TRBV19	TRBJ2-3	CASSPRLIFGDTQYF	TGTGCCAGTAGTCCCCGGTTGATCTTTGGGGATACGCAGTATTTT
NA	NA	TRBV11-3	TRBJ1-3	CASSCERVHSGNTIYF	TGTGCCAGCAGCTGCGAAAGGGTTCACTCTGGAAACACCATATATTTT
NA	NA	TRBV21-1	TRBJ1-2	CASIGGGRYGYTF	TGTGCCAGCATTGGGGGAGGGCGCTATGGCTACACCTTC
NA	TRBD1	TRBV7-3	TRBJ1-1	CASSRDRDTEAFF	TGTGCCAGCAGCCGGGACAGGGACACTGAAGCTTTCTTT
once	NA	TRBV5-1	TRBJ1-3	CASSPQVSPGNTIYF	TGCGCCAGCAGCCCACAGGTTTCTCCGGGAAACACCATATATTTT
NA	TRBD2	TRBV7-8	TRBJ2-1	CASSPRTSGYNEQFF	TGTGCCAGCAGCCCCCGGACTAGCGGCTACAATGAGCAGTTCTTC
NA	NA	TRBV19	TRBJ1-1	CASRVSPNTEAFF	TGTGCCAGTAGAGTTTCTCCGAACACTGAAGCTTTCTTT
NA	NA	TRBV5-4	TRBJ1-1	CASSLEVRDTEAFF	TGTGCCAGCAGCTTGGAAGTGCGGGACACTGAAGCTTTCTTT
NA	NA	TRBV27	TRBJ2-6	CASSYKGRAGANVLTF	TGTGCCAGCAGTTACAAGGGGCGGGCTGGGGCCAACGTCCTGACTTTC
NA	NA	TRBV27	TRBJ1-2	CASSLRSGLGYTF	TGTGCCAGCAGTTTAAGAAGTGGGTTAGGCTACACCTTC
NA	NA	TRBV7-8	TRBJ1-2	CAASGSLAGLGGYTF	TGTGCAGCCTCTGGTAGTTTAGCAGGCCTCGGGGGCTACACCTTC
NA	TRBD2	TRBV6-5	TRBJ2-3	CASSHTSGGADTQYF	TGTGCCAGCAGTCATACTAGCGGGGGAGCAGATACGCAGTATTTT
NA	TRBD1	TRBV28	TRBJ1-5	CASSSGQGFGSNQPQHF	TGTGCCAGCAGTTCCGGACAGGGGTTTGGTAGCAATCAGCCCCAGCATTTT
once	TRBD2	TRBV27	TRBJ2-1	CASIGTSDWYNEQFF	TGTGCCAGCATCGGGACTAGCGATTGGTACAATGAGCAGTTCTTC
NA	NA	TRBV18	TRBJ2-5	CASSLGSKETQYF	TGTGCCAGCTCACTGGGCAGTAAAGAGACCCAGTACTTC
NA	NA	TRBV18	TRBJ1-2	CASSPEGNYGYTF	TGTGCCAGCTCACCCGAGGGAAACTATGGCTACACCTTC
NA	NA	TRBV7-9	TRBJ2-7	CASSQGSYEQYF	TGTGCCAGCAGCCAAGGGTCCTACGAGCAGTACTTC
once	NA	TRBV7-2	TRBJ1-2	CASSYNGGYGYTF	TGTGCCAGCAGCTATAACGGAGGCTATGGCTACACCTTC
NA	NA	TRBV5-1	TRBJ2-5	CASNFFDSQGETQYF	TGCGCCAGCAACTTTTTCGACAGCCAAGGAGAGACCCAGTACTTC
NA	TRBD1	TRBV5-6	TRBJ1-2	CASSDGTGLYGYTF	TGTGCCAGCAGCGATGGGACAGGCCTTTATGGCTACACCTTC
NA	TRBD2	TRBV5-6	TRBJ2-7	CASSYRTGTSGGRTYEQYF	TGTGCCAGCAGCTATCGCACCGGGACTAGCGGGGGAAGAACCTACGAGCAGTACTTC
NA	NA	TRBV4-1	TRBJ1-5	CASSQGPSGGEPQHF	TGCGCCAGCAGCCAGGGGCCCTCAGGCGGGGAGCCCCAGCATTTT
NA	NA	TRBV4-2	TRBJ1-1	CASSQADSRPEAFF	TGTGCCAGCAGCCAAGCGGACTCCCGCCCTGAAGCTTTCTTT
NA	NA	TRBV29-1	TRBJ2-2	CSVGQTYTGELFF	TGCAGCGTTGGACAGACTTACACCGGGGAGCTGTTTTTT
NA	NA	TRBV7-9	TRBJ2-7	CASSLSSGAPEQYF	TGTGCCAGCAGCTTAAGTTCCGGGGCGCCCGAGCAGTACTTC
NA	TRBD1	TRBV19	TRBJ2-5	CASSSKTGGLRETQYF	TGTGCCAGTAGTTCTAAGACAGGGGGCTTACGGGAGACCCAGTACTTC
NA	NA	TRBV3-1/TRBV3-2	TRBJ1-5	CASSQGGYSNQPQHF	TGTGCCAGCAGCCAAGGGGGGTATAGCAATCAGCCCCAGCATTTT
NA	NA	TRBV28	TRBJ2-3	CASSPLGLEDTQYF	TGTGCCAGCAGTCCTCTCGGGTTGGAAGATACGCAGTATTTT
NA	NA	TRBV7-2	TRBJ2-3	CASSLGPYHGDTQYF	TGTGCCAGCAGCCTGGGACCCTACCACGGGGATACGCAGTATTTT
NA	NA	TRBV9	TRBJ1-4	CASSPRGGRTNEKLFF	TGTGCCAGCAGCCCCCGGGGGGGTCGAACTAATGAAAAACTGTTTTTT
NA	NA	TRBV19	TRBJ1-5	CASSIRTDSNQPQHF	TGTGCCAGTAGTATAAGGACAGATAGCAATCAGCCCCAGCATTTT
NA	NA	TRBV7-9	TRBJ1-2	CASSLSGTKGVYTF	TGTGCCAGCAGCTTAAGTGGGACAAAAGGTGTCTACACCTTC
NA	NA	TRBV19	TRBJ1-2	CASSPRLSSLEGDSF	TGTGCCAGTAGTCCGCGTTTATCCAGTTTAGAAGGGGATTCCTTC
NA	TRBD2	TRBV5-4	TRBJ2-3	CASSHRLAGGPGDTQYF	TGTGCCAGCAGCCACAGACTAGCGGGGGGGCCGGGAGATACGCAGTATTTT
once	NA	TRBV7-8	TRBJ1-1	CASSPPGYGAFF	TGTGCCAGCAGCCCCCCGGGATACGGGGCTTTCTTT
NA	TRBD1	TRBV7-3	TRBJ2-2	CASSSRGLSTGELFF	TGTGCCAGCAGCTCCAGGGGGCTGAGCACCGGGGAGCTGTTTTTT